The present TCR beta chain was sequenced within a study of sequential checkpoint blockade in melanoma. Profiled with immunoSEQ multiplex PCR; TCRdb holds only in-frame clones, not every one. The sample holds about 13,000 clones, 65% to 85% seen once. Noted treatment: randomized to nivolumab then ipilimumab (arm A) or the reverse (arm B). Sequenced material: CD8+ T cells sorted from blood (inferred from file names), taken from a patient given nivolumab and ipilimumab in sequence. This receptor was identified in a human patient with melanoma. Some clones in this sample may be carry-over from other donors' samples.

CDR3 bases: TGCGCCAGCAGCCAAGAGCATACAGGTCTGAACACTGAAGCTTTCTTT. As protein: CASSQEHTGLNTEAFF. The V call is TRBV4-1, the J call TRBJ1-1, with D perhaps TRBD1 (5 bases). The CDR3 length is 16 residues. Germline V gene sequence: CDR1 MGHRA, CDR2 YSYEKL. V was trimmed by 0 bases and J by 0 bases, leaving 11 bases between them.